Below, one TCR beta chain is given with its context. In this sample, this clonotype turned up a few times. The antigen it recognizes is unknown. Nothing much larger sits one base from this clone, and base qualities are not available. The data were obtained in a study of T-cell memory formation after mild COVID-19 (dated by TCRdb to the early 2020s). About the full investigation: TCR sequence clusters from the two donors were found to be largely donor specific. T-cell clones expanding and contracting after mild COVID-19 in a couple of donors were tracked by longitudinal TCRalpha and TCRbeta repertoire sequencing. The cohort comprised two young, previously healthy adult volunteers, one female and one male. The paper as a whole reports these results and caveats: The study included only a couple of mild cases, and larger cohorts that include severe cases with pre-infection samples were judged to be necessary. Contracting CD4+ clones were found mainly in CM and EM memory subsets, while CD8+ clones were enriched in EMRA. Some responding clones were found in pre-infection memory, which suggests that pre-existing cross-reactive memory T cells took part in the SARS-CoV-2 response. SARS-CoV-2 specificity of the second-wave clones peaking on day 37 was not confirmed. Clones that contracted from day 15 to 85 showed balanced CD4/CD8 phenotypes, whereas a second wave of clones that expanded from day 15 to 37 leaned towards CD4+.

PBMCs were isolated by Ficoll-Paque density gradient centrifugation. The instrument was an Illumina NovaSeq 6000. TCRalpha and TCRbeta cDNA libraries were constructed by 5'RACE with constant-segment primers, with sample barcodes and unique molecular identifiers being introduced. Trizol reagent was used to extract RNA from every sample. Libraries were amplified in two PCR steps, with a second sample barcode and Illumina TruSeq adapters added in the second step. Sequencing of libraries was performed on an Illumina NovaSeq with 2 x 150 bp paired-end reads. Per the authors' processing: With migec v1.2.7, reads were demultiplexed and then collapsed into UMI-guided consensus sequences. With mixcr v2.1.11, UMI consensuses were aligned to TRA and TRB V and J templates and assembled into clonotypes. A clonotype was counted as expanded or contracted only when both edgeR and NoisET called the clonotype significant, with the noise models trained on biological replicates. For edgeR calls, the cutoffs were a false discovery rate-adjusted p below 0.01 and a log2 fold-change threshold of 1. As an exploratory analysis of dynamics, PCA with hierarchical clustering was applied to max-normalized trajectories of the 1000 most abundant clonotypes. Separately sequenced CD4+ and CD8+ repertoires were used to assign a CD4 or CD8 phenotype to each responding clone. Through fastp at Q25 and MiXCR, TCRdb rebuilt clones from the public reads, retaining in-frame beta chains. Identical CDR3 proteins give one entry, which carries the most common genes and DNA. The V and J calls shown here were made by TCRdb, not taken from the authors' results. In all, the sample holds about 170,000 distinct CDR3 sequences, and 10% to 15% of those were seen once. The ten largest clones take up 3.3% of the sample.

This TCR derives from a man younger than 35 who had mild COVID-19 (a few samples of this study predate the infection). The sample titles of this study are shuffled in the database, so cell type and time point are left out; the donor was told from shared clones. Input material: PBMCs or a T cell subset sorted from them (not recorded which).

The nucleotide sequence reads as follows: TGCGCCAGCAGCTCCCCTGGGGGGAACACTGAAGCTTTCTTT. Its amino acids are CASSSPGGNTEAFF. This chain joins TRBV5-1 to TRBJ1-1, with a tentative D gene TRBD1 over 5 matching bases. CDR1 and CDR2 were assigned from the germline V gene as SGHRS and YFSETQ. Trimming removed 3 bases from V and 1 base from J, leaving 10 bases between the germline ends. The CDR3 numbers 14 residues from cysteine through phenylalanine. Just the 42-base CDR3 DNA is kept, in frame starting at base 1.